These 7 T cell receptor beta chains share one sample of origin, sequenced in a study of cytomegalovirus exposure and HLA in healthy donors. PCR was performed using 60 Vbeta and 13 Jbeta primers. Method: immunoSEQ multiplex PCR; TCRdb's copy keeps in-frame clones and lacks some. Here the sample spans 85,000 to 130,000 clones, roughly a tenth being singletons. Sequencing was carried out using PBMCs. These receptor sequences come from a man aged 40-49 years in good health and CMV-seropositive.

This clone was picked up a small number of times. The J gene is TRBJ1-1, the V gene TRBV6-5, with 7 bases identical to TRBD1. Germline CDR1 is MNHEY and CDR2 is SVGAGI. The CDR3 is 14 residues long. V lost 3 bases and J lost 9; bases outside the gene matches: 10. Here the CDR3 reads CASSYIVRDSKAFF. The CDR3 DNA reads TGTGCCAGCAGTTATATAGTCCGGGACAGCAAAGCTTTCTTT.

In its sample, this clone was seen a few times. A read error is likely, as this CDR3 ends without the conserved phenylalanine or tryptophan. The chain links TRBV29-1 to TRBJ1-4, with D tentatively TRBD1 (5 bases). Germline V lookup: CDR1 SQVTM, CDR2 ANQGSEA. Trimming left V 4 bases short and J 6 bases short, with 9 bases between. This CDR3 comprises 12 residues. The CDR3 is CSVATGDEKLFL. The CDR3 DNA reads TGCAGCGTTGCCACAGGCGATGAAAAACTGTTTTTG.

The chain links TRBV19 to TRBJ1-5; D perhaps matches TRBD1 (6 bases). V lost 3 bases and J lost 5, with 11 bases in between. The length of the CDR3 is 14 residues. CDR1 is LNHDA, CDR2 SQIVND, per germline (reference sequence). The CDR3 is CASSILTGDQPQHF. In DNA form, the CDR3 reads TGTGCCAGTAGTATCCTGACAGGAGATCAGCCCCAGCATTTT.

This clone has just a few counts. The chain uses TRBV5-4 and TRBJ2-7, with 8 bases that match TRBD2. CDR3 length: 16 amino acids. V trimming: 0 bases; J trimming: 2 bases; junction bases outside the gene matches: 7. Germline CDR1 SGHNT, CDR2 YYREEE (reference sequence). The CDR3 nucleotides read TGTGCCAGCAGCTTGGGGATAGCGGGAAACACCTACGAGCAGTACTTC. Translating gives CASSLGIAGNTYEQYF. Full variable domain (rest looked up from reference TRBV5-4 and TRBJ2-7): ETGVTQSPTHLIKTRGQQVTLRCSSQSGHNTVSWYQQALGQGPQFIFQYYREEENGRGNFPPRFSGLQFPNYSSELNVNALELDDSALYLCASSLGIAGNTYEQYFGPGTRLTVT.

This clone came up a few times. The V gene is TRBV28, the J gene TRBJ2-6; D not certain. Between the trimmed V and J ends, which lost 3 bases and 4 bases, there was a span of 16 bases. The CDR3 loop spans 17 amino acids. Germline assignment: CDR1 MDHEN and CDR2 SYDVKM. The CDR3 nucleotides are TGTGCCAGCAGTTTCCCAGGTCCTCCGGTCGGGGCCAACGTCCTGACTTTC. Protein sequence: CASSFPGPPVGANVLTF.

This clone has just a few counts. The chain couples TRBV2 to TRBJ1-2, with 7 nucleotides matching TRBD1. The CDR3 has 14 amino acids. The germline gives CDR1 SNHLY, CDR2 FYNNEI. Unmatched junction bases numbered 7, after V lost 5 bases and J lost 4 bases. DNA for the CDR3: TGTGCCAGCAGTTTTACAGGGGTTGGCTATGGCTACACCTTC. It translates to CASSFTGVGYGYTF.

This clone has just a few counts. The chain is built from TRBV10-1 and TRBJ2-2; 7 bases line up with TRBD2. Germline CDR1 WNHNN, CDR2 SYGVQD (reference sequence). The J segment lost 9 bases and the V segment lost 6 bases, leaving 7 bases of the junction unmatched. CDR3 length: 13 amino acids. CDR3 sequence: CASSAPGGRELFF. CDR3 DNA: TGCGCCAGCAGCGCCCCGGGAGGCCGGGAGCTGTTTTTT.